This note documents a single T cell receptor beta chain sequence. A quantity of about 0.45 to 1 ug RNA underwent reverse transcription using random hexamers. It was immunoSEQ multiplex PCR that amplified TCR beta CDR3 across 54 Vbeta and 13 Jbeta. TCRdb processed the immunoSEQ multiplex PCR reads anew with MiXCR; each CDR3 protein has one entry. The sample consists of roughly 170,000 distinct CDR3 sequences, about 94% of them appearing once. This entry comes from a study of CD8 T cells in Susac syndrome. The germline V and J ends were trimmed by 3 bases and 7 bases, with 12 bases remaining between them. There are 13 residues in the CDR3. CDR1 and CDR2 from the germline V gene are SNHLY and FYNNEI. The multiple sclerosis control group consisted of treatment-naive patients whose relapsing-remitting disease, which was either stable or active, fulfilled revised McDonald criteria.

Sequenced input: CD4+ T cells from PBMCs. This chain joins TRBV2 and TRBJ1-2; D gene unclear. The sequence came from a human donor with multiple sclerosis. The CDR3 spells CASSDVPTGGYTF. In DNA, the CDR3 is TGTGCCAGCAGTGACGTGCCTACGGGTGGCTACACCTTC.